Below are 16 T cell receptor beta chains sequenced from a single sample in a study of CD8 T cells in ankylosing spondylitis (dated by TCRdb to about 2017). The library was produced with 5' RACE. Sequencing took place on an Illumina MiSeq. Through fastp at Q25 and MiXCR, TCRdb rebuilt clones from the public reads, retaining in-frame beta chains. Merged by CDR3 protein, the rows form single entries marked with the most common genes and DNA. Across this sample there are 24,000 or so distinct CDR3 sequences, with over 10% seen only once. 35% of the sample is in the top ten clones. The sequenced sample consisted of blood. The receptor source for this set is a male donor with ankylosing spondylitis or in good health (not recorded which).

At least ten counts were recorded for this clonotype. The junction does not match germline at one end; this may be a read error. This sequence joins TRBV7-7 and TRBJ2-1; 10 nucleotides agree with TRBD2. The CDR3 spans 16 residues. In germline, CDR1 is SSHAT, CDR2 FNYEAQ (reference sequence). The CDR3 protein is CASSSEIAGGYNEQFF. DNA of the CDR3: TGTGCTAGCAGCTCTGAAATAGCGGGGGGATACAATGAGCAGTTCTTC.

This clonotype was detected ten times or more. The rearrangement joins TRBV7-2 to TRBJ2-3; TRBD2 aligns across 9 bases. The germline gives CDR1 SGHTA, CDR2 FQGNSA. The CDR3 extends over 17 amino acids. The V gene end was trimmed by 1 base and the J gene end by 0 bases; junction bases not matched to a gene: 5. CDR3 sequence (DNA): TGTGCCAGCAGCTTAGTAGGCACTAGCGGGAGCACAGATACGCAGTATTTT. Its translation: CASSLVGTSGSTDTQYF.

This clonotype is labeled medium-sized. V and J are TRBV7-2 and TRBJ1-4; D uncertain. CDR1 and CDR2 (germline): SGHTA, FQGNSA. V lost 3 bases, J lost 0 bases, and 11 bases lay in between. This CDR3 region has 16 residues. CDR3 bases: TGTGCCAGCAGCTTTGGAGAGAGAGCAACTAATGAAAAACTGTTTTTT. It specifies CASSFGERATNEKLFF.

This clonotype showed up just a few times. This chain uses TRBV2 with TRBJ2-1; 7 bases map to TRBD1. The V and J ends lost 6 bases and 4 bases, in that order; junction bases with no gene match: 6. In germline, CDR1 is SNHLY, CDR2 FYNNEI. CDR3 length: 14 amino acids. The CDR3 coding sequence is TGTGCCAGCAGGACAGGGTTAGGGTACAATGAGCAGTTCTTC. This codes for CASRTGLGYNEQFF.

The chain carries TRBV27 and TRBJ2-5; TRBD1 is a possible D gene (6 bases). V was cut by 2 bases and J by 5 bases, with 9 bases left in between. There are 13 residues in the CDR3. Germline loops: CDR1 MNHEY, CDR2 SMNVEV (reference sequence). The CDR3 DNA reads TGTGCCAGCAGTTTAAACAGGGTGGAGACCCAGTACTTC. Amino acid sequence: CASSLNRVETQYF.

In regard to this clonotype: One junction end does not reproduce the germline sequence, and a read error may be involved. V is TRBV12-3 or TRBV12-4 and J is TRBJ2-2; 11 bases map to TRBD2. This CDR3 has 15 residues. Here the CDR3 reads CASRLAGGRTGELFF. The CDR3 bases are TGTGCCAGCAGATTAGCGGGGGGGCGGACCGGGGAGCTGTTTTTT.

The sample holds a few counts of this clonotype. The gene calls are TRBV5-5 and TRBJ2-2; TRBD2 might be the D (8 bases). Trimming removed 6 bases at V and 3 bases at J, with 12 bases between. This CDR3 is 14 amino acids long. Germline V lookup: CDR1 SGHKS, CDR2 YYEKEE (reference sequence). CDR3 DNA: TGTGCCAGCACGGGAGGGGGCTACACCGGGGAGCTGTTTTTT. This encodes CASTGGGYTGELFF. Looking up the rest from reference TRBV5-5 and TRBJ2-2 gives the full variable domain: DAGVTQSPTHLIKTRGQQVTLRCSPISGHKSVSWYQQVLGQGPQFIFQYYEKEERGRGNFPDRFSARQFPNYSSELNVNALLLGDSALYLCASTGGGYTGELFFGEGSRLTVL.

This clonotype was observed a handful of times. This chain uses TRBV5-1 with TRBJ1-1; D unclear. This CDR3 contains 13 residues. Looked up from germline, CDR1 is SGHRS and CDR2 is YFSETQ. V was shortened by 0 bases and J by 0 bases, with 3 bases between the two germline ends. In DNA form, the CDR3 reads TGCGCCAGCAGCTTGGACATGAACACTGAAGCTTTCTTT. This sequence encodes CASSLDMNTEAFF. Looking up the rest from reference TRBV5-1 and TRBJ1-1 gives the full variable domain: KAGVTQTPRYLIKTRGQQVTLSCSPISGHRSVSWYQQTPGQGLQFLFEYFSETQRNKGNFPGRFSGRQFSNSRSEMNVSTLELGDSALYLCASSLDMNTEAFFGQGTRLTVV.

This chain links TRBV20-1 with TRBJ2-3; D is perhaps TRBD1 (6 bases). Germline assignment: CDR1 DFQATT and CDR2 SNEGSKA (reference sequence). Trimming left V 1 base short and J 6 bases short, with 17 bases between. The CDR3 has 15 amino acids. CDR3 region: CSARGGRSPVDTQYF. Written as DNA, the CDR3 is TGCAGTGCTAGAGGGGGGCGCAGCCCGGTTGATACGCAGTATTTT.

V and J are TRBV20-1 and TRBJ1-1; 11 positions agree with TRBD1. The CDR3 loop spans 17 amino acids. With V trimmed by 0 bases and J by 3 bases, 9 bases remained unmatched. CDR1 DFQATT and CDR2 SNEGSKA come from the germline V gene (reference sequence). The CDR3 region has the DNA TGCAGTGCTAGAGATCGGACAGGGGGCATTAGGGACACTGAAGCTTTCTTT. It codes for CSARDRTGGIRDTEAFF.

This clonotype turned up a few times. V and J are TRBV20-1 and TRBJ1-2; 7 nucleotides match TRBD1. Germline V lookup: CDR1 DFQATT, CDR2 SNEGSKA (reference sequence). CDR3 length equals 15 residues. The V and J ends lost 1 base and 6 bases, in that order; junction bases with no gene match: 11. In nucleotides, the CDR3 is TGCAGTGCTAGAGGCAGGGGGGGCGAAGTCAATGGCTACACCTTC. This encodes CSARGRGGEVNGYTF.

This chain uses TRBV10-3 with TRBJ2-1; 7 positions match TRBD2. Unmatched junction bases numbered 6, after V lost 7 bases and J lost 0 bases. Germline assignment: CDR1 ENHRY and CDR2 SYGVKD. The CDR3 totals 15 residues. The CDR3 DNA is TGTGCCATCACTAAGGGCGGGAGCTCCTACAATGAGCAGTTCTTC. It codes for CAITKGGSSYNEQFF.

This clonotype was seen a handful of times. The chain joins TRBV7-9 to TRBJ1-1, with D uncertain. Between the trimmed V and J ends, which lost 7 bases and 1 base, there was a span of 19 bases. CDR3 length equals 16 residues. Germline assignment: CDR1 SEHNR and CDR2 FQNEAQ (reference sequence). The CDR3 nucleotides read TGTGCCAGCACCGCGTACTTAGGTCCGGGGAACACTGAAGCTTTCTTT. This sequence encodes CASTAYLGPGNTEAFF.

The chain couples TRBV4-3 to TRBJ1-3; D is uncertain. Looked up from germline, CDR1 is LGHNA and CDR2 is YSLEER. V lost 1 base and J lost 3, with 4 bases in between. This CDR3 contains 13 residues. CDR3 sequence reads: CASSQGYGNTIYF. In nucleotides, the CDR3 is TGCGCCAGCAGCCAAGGGTATGGAAACACCATATATTTT.

There are a few counts of this clonotype. The chain uses TRBV7-9 and TRBJ1-1; D possibly corresponds to TRBD1 (6 bases). Germline-derived CDR1 and CDR2 are SEHNR and FQNEAQ (reference sequence). Trimming took 5 bases from V and 1 from J, leaving 8 bases between them. CDR3 length equals 13 residues. CDR3 in DNA: TGTGCCAGCAGCGCCAGGGGGAACACTGAAGCTTTCTTT. It codes for CASSARGNTEAFF.

This clonotype has just a few counts. The chain has TRBV6-6 and TRBJ2-2; D ambiguous. Germline loops: CDR1 MNHNY, CDR2 SVGAGI (reference sequence). The V end was cut by 7 bases, the J end by 1 base, with 7 bases between. The CDR3 sequence is 13 residues long. CDR3 sequence: CASTGMNTGELFF. CDR3 DNA: TGTGCCAGCACCGGAATGAACACCGGGGAGCTGTTTTTT.